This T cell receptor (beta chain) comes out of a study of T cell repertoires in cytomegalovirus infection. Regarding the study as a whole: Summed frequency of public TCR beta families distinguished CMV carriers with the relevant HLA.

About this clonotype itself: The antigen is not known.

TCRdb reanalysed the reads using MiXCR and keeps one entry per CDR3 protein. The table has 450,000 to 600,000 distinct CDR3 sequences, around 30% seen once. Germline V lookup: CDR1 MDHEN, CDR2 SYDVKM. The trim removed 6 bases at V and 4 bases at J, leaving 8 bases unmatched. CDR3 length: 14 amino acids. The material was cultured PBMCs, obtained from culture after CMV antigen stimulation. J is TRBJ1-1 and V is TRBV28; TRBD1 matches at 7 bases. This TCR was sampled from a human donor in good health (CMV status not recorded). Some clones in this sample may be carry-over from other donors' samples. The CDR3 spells CASSYGDSGTEAFF. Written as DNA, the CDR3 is TGTGCCAGCAGCTACGGGGACAGCGGCACTGAAGCTTTCTTT.